This note documents a single T cell receptor beta chain sequence. The read finishes 3 residues shy of the CDR3 end, and the germline J gene is used to complete it. Clones were read by immunoSEQ multiplex PCR, and TCRdb kept only the in-frame ones, dropping some. The sample table includes 45,000 to 55,000 clones. The data stem from a study of Tregs in tolerant kidney transplant recipients. In germline, CDR1 is SGHTA, CDR2 FQGTGA. The ends were cut back, 6 bases at V and 6 bases at J, with 13 bases in the middle. The CDR3 spans 13 residues. V and J are TRBV7-3 and TRBJ2-3; TRBD2 might be the D (5 bases). The sequence was collected from a human donor who received a combined kidney and bone marrow transplant. Sequences were derived from CD4+ T cells from blood, sampled before the transplant. CDR3 bases read: TGTGCCAGCAGTCGCACTAGAAGTGATACG. Protein: CASSRTRSDT. The entire CDR3 protein is CASSRTRSDTQYF.